Listed here are 5 T cell receptor beta chains from one sample, sequenced in a study of PD-1 blockade in mismatch repair-deficient tumors. TCRdb's copy holds only in-frame clones and misses some; the assay was immunoSEQ multiplex PCR. The sample carries tens of thousands of clones, roughly 80% recorded once. The specimen comprised peripheral blood, sampled roughly 21 weeks after starting pembrolizumab. Every receptor here comes from an adult with mismatch repair-deficient cancer.

In the case of this clone: Other DNA sequences from this sample encode an identical CDR3 as well. CDR3 in DNA: TGTGCCAGCAGAACCGGGACTGAAAACACCGGGGAGCTGTTTTTT. Translating it yields CASRTGTENTGELFF. The chain links TRBV2 to TRBJ2-2; TRBD2 is a possible D gene (6 bases). This CDR3 has 15 amino acids. V lost 6 bases and J 2 bases, leaving 13 bases between the germline ends. CDR1 and CDR2 from the germline V gene are SNHLY and FYNNEI. Complete variable domain (other parts from reference TRBV2 and TRBJ2-2): EPEVTQTPSHQVTQMGQEVILRCVPISNHLYFYWYRQILGQKVEFLVSFYNNEISEKSEIFDDQFSVERPDGSNFTLKIRSTKLEDSAMYFCASRTGTENTGELFFGEGSRLTVL.

The chain employs TRBV15 and TRBJ2-2; no clear D. The CDR3 covers 13 residues. Trimming shortened V by 1 base and J by 7 bases, and 7 bases separated the two germline ends. Germline V gene lookup returns CDR1 LNHNV and CDR2 YYDKDF (reference sequence). This chain's CDR3 is CATSRVADGELFF. In DNA form, the CDR3 reads TGTGCCACCAGCAGAGTTGCGGACGGGGAGCTGTTTTTT.

This clone was seen only a few times. One junction end does not reproduce the germline sequence, and a read error may be involved. The J gene is TRBJ2-1, the V gene TRBV6-5; 7 bases line up with TRBD2. There are 16 residues in the CDR3. Germline values: CDR1 MNHEY, CDR2 SVGAGI. DNA for the CDR3: TGTGCCAGCAGCTACTTAAGGGCGGGAGTGGGCTATGAGCAGTTCTTC. Translating gives CASSYLRAGVGYEQFF.

This clone was detected only once. This sequence joins TRBV14 and TRBJ2-4; D may match TRBD1 or TRBD2 (5 bases each). V was pared by 3 bases and J by 6 bases, with 15 bases between. This CDR3 is 15 amino acids long. From germline, CDR1 is SGHDN and CDR2 FVKESK. The CDR3 region has the DNA TGTGCCAGCAGCCACGGGACCCCGAGGCGAAACATTCAGTACTTC. Protein: CASSHGTPRRNIQYF.

The chain employs TRBV19 and TRBJ2-7, with 10 bases that match TRBD1. The V gene end was trimmed by 5 bases and the J gene end by 6 bases; junction bases not matched to a gene: 7. Germline values: CDR1 LNHDA, CDR2 SQIVND (reference sequence). CDR3 length equals 14 residues. The CDR3 DNA reads TGTGCCAGTAGTCCGGGACAGGGGAACAGCGAGCAGTACTTC. It translates to CASSPGQGNSEQYF.